This T cell receptor (beta chain) was found in a study of cytomegalovirus exposure and HLA in healthy donors. PCR primers comprised 60 Vbeta and 13 Jbeta primers. This table comes from immunoSEQ multiplex PCR, and its TCRdb copy is limited to in-frame clones, with some not included. The table records some 110,000 clones, 70% to 85% of them present only once. CDR1 and CDR2 from the germline V gene are SGHTA and FQGTGA. V was cut by 2 bases and J by 0 bases, with 9 bases left in between. The CDR3 extends over 15 amino acids. The TCR comes from a woman aged 35 to 49 in good health and CMV-seropositive. V gene TRBV7-3 combines with J gene TRBJ2-3, with no clear D. Sequencing input: PBMCs. The DNA of the CDR3 is TGTGCCAGCAGCTTATACGGGTCCAGCACAGATACGCAGTATTTT. Residues: CASSLYGSSTDTQYF. The full variable domain, completed using reference TRBV7-3 and TRBJ2-3, is GAGVSQTPSNKVTEKGKYVELRCDPISGHTALYWYRQSLGQGPEFLIYFQGTGAADDSGLPNDRFFAVRPEGSVSTLKIQRTERGDSAVYLCASSLYGSSTDTQYFGPGTRLTVL.